This T cell receptor beta chain was identified in a study of blood T cell repertoires in COVID-19. Study-wide context: Samples came from the United States, Italy and Spain, spanning acute and convalescent COVID-19. From T cells, B-cell-depleted T cells, or PBMCs came the material, which was cDNA or gDNA.

In the original workflow: For nucleated cells, counts were estimated from reference gene primer amplification. TCRdb's copy holds only in-frame clones and misses some; the assay was immunoSEQ multiplex PCR. From that table come the V and J calls and clone size; the DNA was used to work out D and trimming. This repertoire shows approximately 80,000 clones, under 90% found once; its top ten account for roughly two fifths. The CDR3 covers 14 residues. The ends were cut back, 7 bases at V and 5 bases at J, with 12 bases in the middle. Per the germline V gene, CDR1 is MDHEN and CDR2 is SYDVKM. This TCR was recovered from a man older than 75 with acute or convalescent COVID-19. The material sequenced was peripheral blood. The genes are TRBV28 and TRBJ1-6, with D perhaps TRBD1 (5 bases). The CDR3 loop reads CASKDRQNNSPLHF. The CDR3 coding sequence is TGTGCCAGCAAAGACCGACAGAATAATTCACCCCTCCACTTT.